This T cell receptor beta chain was observed in a study of blood T cell repertoires in COVID-19. About the study: Some COVID-19 samples were acute and others convalescent; all came from the United States, Italy and Spain. The cDNA or gDNA used as material had been derived from T cells, B-cell-depleted T cells, or PBMCs.

As handled by the study authors: It was from reference gene primer amplification that nucleated cell counts were estimated. TCRdb's table, derived via immunoSEQ multiplex PCR, lists solely in-frame clones and lacks some. D and trimming were read from the DNA, whereas the V and J calls and clone size are those reported in that table. The sample contains tens of thousands of clones, over 75% of which appear only once. V was clipped by 5 bases and J by 1 base; unmatched bases: 8. The CDR3 extends over 15 amino acids. Germline assignment: CDR1 MNHEY and CDR2 SVGAGI. Sequenced material: peripheral blood. The origin of this receptor is a man between 65 and 79 years old with acute or convalescent COVID-19. The rearrangement links TRBV6-5 to TRBJ2-7, with 7 bases fitting TRBD2. CDR3 sequence: CASSPGGSWSYEQYV. CDR3 nucleotide sequence: TGTGCCAGCAGTCCGGGGGGTTCTTGGTCCTACGAGCAGTACGTC.